Below are 18 T cell receptor beta chains sequenced from a single sample in a study of blood T cells in healthy people across ages. The use of a sample-barcoded 5' primer and a J-beta primer mix characterized a second PCR of roughly 6 to 11 cycles. TCRdb independently ran MiXCR on the 5' RACE reads; one entry per CDR3 protein. Here the sample spans more than 650,000 distinct CDR3 sequences, approximately 55% being singletons. The sample comprised blood. The receptors here all came from a man aged 80 or over in good health.

This clonotype was seen only a few times. The chain is built from TRBV6-5 and TRBJ2-7; the D gene could be TRBD1 or TRBD2 (5 bases each). The CDR3 length is 13 residues. Germline CDR1 is MNHEY and CDR2 is SVGAGI. V lost 6 bases and J 5 bases, leaving 14 bases between the germline ends. Written as DNA, the CDR3 is TGTGCCAGCAGAACAGGAGGACCCCACGAGCAGTACTTC. Protein sequence: CASRTGGPHEQYF.

The chain links TRBV12-3 or TRBV12-4 to TRBJ2-1, with 12 bases matching TRBD2. This CDR3 is 18 amino acids long. V lost 3 bases to trimming and J lost 6 bases; unmatched junction nucleotides: 12. In DNA, the CDR3 is TGTGCCAGCAGTTTCAAGGGGGGTCCGGGACTAGCGGGCAATGAGCAGTTCTTC. Translation: CASSFKGGPGLAGNEQFF.

This chain links TRBV27 with TRBJ2-1, with 7 nucleotides matching TRBD1. V was pared by 5 bases and J by 2 bases, with 12 bases of the junction left unmatched. This CDR3 is built from 17 residues. The germline V gene has CDR1 MNHEY and CDR2 SMNVEV (reference sequence). CDR3 region: CASSHDRAPTAYNEQFF. DNA for the CDR3: TGTGCCAGCAGTCACGACAGGGCCCCTACGGCCTACAATGAGCAGTTCTTC.

The chain uses TRBV5-1 and TRBJ1-1; D is uncertain. This CDR3 is built from 13 residues. Germline-derived CDR1 and CDR2 are SGHRS and YFSETQ. Trimming cost V 1 base and J 1 base, with 5 bases left between them. DNA of the CDR3: TGCGCCAGCAGCTTGATGGGGAACACTGAAGCTTTCTTT. Protein: CASSLMGNTEAFF.

The chain combines TRBV7-8 with TRBJ2-1; D may be TRBD1 or TRBD2 (6 bases each). There are 12 residues in the CDR3. Germline V gene sequence: CDR1 SGHVS, CDR2 FQNEAQ. Between the trimmed V and J ends, which lost 7 bases and 9 bases, there was a span of 13 bases. Here the CDR3 DNA reads TGTGCCAGCACGGAGGGGGTCGGTGAGCAGTTCTTC. Translated, it gives CASTEGVGEQFF.

This clonotype was counted between two and nine times. DNA of the CDR3: TGCAGTGCCCCAGCTACCCAAGATACGCAGTATTTT. Its translation is CSAPATQDTQYF. The V gene is TRBV20-1, the J gene TRBJ2-3; D remains unclear. Germline V gives CDR1 DFQATT, CDR2 SNEGSKA (reference sequence). The CDR3 spans 12 residues. V was trimmed by 6 bases and J by 5 bases, leaving 12 bases between them.

The table lists this clonotype with a few counts. V is TRBV6-2 or TRBV6-3 and J is TRBJ2-5, with D possibly matching TRBD1 (5 bases). This CDR3 is built from 14 residues. V was shortened by 6 bases and J by 5 bases, with 16 bases between the two germline ends. The germline V gene has CDR1 MNHEY and CDR2 SVGEGT. The CDR3 sequence is CASSRPPGRETQYF. The CDR3 nucleotides are TGTGCCAGCAGCCGACCTCCAGGGCGGGAGACCCAGTACTTC.

This chain uses TRBV4-2 with TRBJ1-5; tentative D call: TRBD1 (5 bases). Trimming removed 1 base at V and 2 bases at J, with 12 bases between. The germline gives CDR1 LGHNA, CDR2 YNFKEQ. The CDR3 is 16 amino acids. Written as DNA, the CDR3 is TGTGCCAGCAGCCAAGGAACGGGGCTCGGCAATCAGCCCCAGCATTTT. Translating gives CASSQGTGLGNQPQHF.

This clonotype turned up a few times. The V gene is TRBV20-1, the J gene TRBJ2-3; D unclear. Germline loops: CDR1 DFQATT, CDR2 SNEGSKA (reference sequence). CDR3 length: 10 amino acids. The DNA for the CDR3 is TGCAGCCTTCCTAGAGATACGCAGTATTTT. It is translated as CSLPRDTQYF.

The chain is built from TRBV10-3 and TRBJ2-1; 7 bases are shared with TRBD2. The germline CDR1 and CDR2 sequences are ENHRY and SYGVKD. Germline trimming cut 3 bases from V and 8 bases from J; bases unmatched to any gene: 13. The CDR3 is 16 residues long. The CDR3 loop reads CAISDPQRDPLHEQFF. CDR3 coding DNA: TGTGCCATCAGTGACCCCCAGCGGGACCCGCTACATGAGCAGTTCTTC.

The J gene is TRBJ2-5, the V gene TRBV20-1; TRBD2 agrees at 10 bases. This CDR3 is built from 14 residues. After removal of 0 bases from V and 6 bases from J, the junction contained 4 bases not matched to a gene. Germline lookup yields CDR1 DFQATT and CDR2 SNEGSKA (reference sequence). The chain's CDR3 is CSARDSSGGQTQYF. The CDR3 coding sequence is TGCAGTGCTAGAGATAGTAGCGGGGGGCAGACCCAGTACTTC.

The rearrangement links TRBV28 to TRBJ2-7, with D maybe TRBD2 (6 bases). The germline V gene has CDR1 MDHEN and CDR2 SYDVKM. V lost 2 bases and J 2 bases, leaving 13 bases between the germline ends. The CDR3 sequence is 15 residues long. This CDR3 is CASSLGGTPTYEQYF. The CDR3 DNA sequence: TGTGCCAGCAGTTTAGGCGGGACGCCCACCTACGAGCAGTACTTC.

The gene calls are TRBV13 and TRBJ2-2; D is perhaps TRBD2 (6 bases). V was clipped by 5 bases and J by 2 bases, with 15 bases between them. Germline lookup yields CDR1 PRHDT and CDR2 FYEKMQ (reference sequence). This CDR3 is built from 16 residues. The DNA of the CDR3 is TGTGCCAGCAGCAGGACCGTAGCGGCAAACACCGGGGAGCTGTTTTTT. Protein: CASSRTVAANTGELFF.

The sample holds a few counts of this clonotype. Just one base apart from a much larger clone, this may be a read error. This sequence joins TRBV28 and TRBJ2-5, with 10 bases aligning to TRBD1. This CDR3 has 14 residues. With 5 bases clipped from V and 4 bases from J, the junction kept 4 bases outside the gene matches. Germline assignment: CDR1 MDHEN and CDR2 SYDVKM. The CDR3 is CASSVTGGGETQYF. The CDR3 DNA reads as TGTGCCAGCAGTGTGACAGGGGGCGGAGAGACCCAGTACTTC.

About this clonotype: At one end the junction does not follow the germline gene, possibly because of a read error. CDR3 bases: TGTGCCAGCAGTTCGCCCCAGGGGTCCTATAATTCACACCTCCACTTT. This sequence encodes CASSSPQGSYNSHLHF. This rearrangement joins TRBV12-3 or TRBV12-4 to TRBJ1-6; tentatively, D is TRBD1 (6 bases). The CDR3 totals 16 residues.

This chain links TRBV27 with TRBJ1-6; 11 nucleotides line up with TRBD1. V shed 1 base, J shed 7 bases, and the junction held 6 bases outside the gene matches. CDR3 size: 17 residues. The V gene's germline CDR1 is MNHEY and CDR2 SMNVEV (reference sequence). For the CDR3, the DNA is TGTGCCAGCAGTTTATACGAACGGACAGGGGGCAATTCACCCCTCCACTTT. Protein: CASSLYERTGGNSPLHF.

In the case of this clonotype: Relative to the germline gene, one junction end is altered; a read error may explain this. The J gene is TRBJ2-1, the V gene TRBV24-1; 10 bases align to TRBD2. This CDR3 has 17 amino acids. CDR1 and CDR2 from the germline V gene are KGHDR and SFDVKD. In nucleotides, the CDR3 is TGTGCCACCGGTGATACCGTCCTAGCGGGAGTCCTCAATGAGCAGTTCTTC. This gives the protein CATGDTVLAGVLNEQFF.

The gene calls are TRBV20-1 and TRBJ2-1; TRBD2 matches at 13 bases. The V gene's germline CDR1 is DFQATT and CDR2 SNEGSKA (reference sequence). The junction had 14 bases not matched to a gene; V was cut back by 6 bases and J by 0 bases. This CDR3 spans 19 amino acids. CDR3 sequence reads: CSAHGTSGTLRGSYNEQFF. CDR3 coding DNA: TGCAGTGCCCACGGGACTAGCGGGACCCTAAGAGGCTCCTACAATGAGCAGTTCTTC.